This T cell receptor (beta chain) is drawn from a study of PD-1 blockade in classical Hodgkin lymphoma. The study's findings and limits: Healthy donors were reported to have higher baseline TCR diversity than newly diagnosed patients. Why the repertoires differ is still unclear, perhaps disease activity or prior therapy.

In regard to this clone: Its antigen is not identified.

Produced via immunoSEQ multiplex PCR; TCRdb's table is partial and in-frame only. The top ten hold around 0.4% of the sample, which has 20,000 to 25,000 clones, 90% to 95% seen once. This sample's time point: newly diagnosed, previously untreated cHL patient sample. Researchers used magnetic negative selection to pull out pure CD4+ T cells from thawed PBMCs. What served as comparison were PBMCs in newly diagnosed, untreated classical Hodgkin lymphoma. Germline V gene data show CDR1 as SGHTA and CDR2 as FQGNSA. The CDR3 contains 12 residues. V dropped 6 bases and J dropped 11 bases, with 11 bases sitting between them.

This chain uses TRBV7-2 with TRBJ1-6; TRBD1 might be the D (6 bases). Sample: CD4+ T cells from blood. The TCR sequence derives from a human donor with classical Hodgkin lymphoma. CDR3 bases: TGTGCCAGCAGTCCGGACAGCCCACCCCTCCACTTT. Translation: CASSPDSPPLHF.